The entry below gives a single T cell receptor beta chain sequence along with its context. Its cognate antigen is unknown. Looked up from germline, CDR1 is SNHLY and CDR2 is FYNNEI. V shed 5 bases and J shed 6 bases, with 2 bases lying between them. The CDR3 is 11 amino acids. Assay: immunoSEQ multiplex PCR; the TCRdb copy retains only in-frame clones and omits some. The table shows about 67,000 clones, with around four fifths occurring only once. These data originate in a study of T cell responses to AZD1222 COVID-19 vaccine. Findings of the study overall: Spike-wide vaccine-associated CD4 TCRs dominated at 160-218 and 743-854.

V and J are TRBV2 and TRBJ1-6; D is unresolved. This receptor was identified in an adult in good health. The input for sequencing was peripheral blood, taken on day 0 of AZD1222 vaccination. CDR3 bases: TGTGCCAGCAGTTTTAATTCACCCCTCCACTTT. Encoded protein: CASSFNSPLHF.